This T cell receptor (beta chain) was sequenced during a study of blood T cell repertoires in COVID-19. Study background: Spain, Italy and the United States supplied samples that represented acute and convalescent COVID-19. The cDNA or gDNA used as material had been derived from T cells, B-cell-depleted T cells, or PBMCs.

Germline lookup yields CDR1 SGHDN and CDR2 FVKESK. CDR3 size: 12 residues. Trimming pared 5 bases from V and 9 bases from J, leaving 11 bases between. This clone has a single count. The authors' processing: For nucleated cells, counts were estimated from reference gene primer amplification. Profiling relied on immunoSEQ multiplex PCR, and the TCRdb table lists in-frame clones only, not all of them. That table furnishes V, J and clone size, whereas the DNA furnished D and trimming. This repertoire shows 150,000 to 180,000 clones, about 85% found once; its top ten account for about 2.4%. The receptor was derived from a woman in her sixties or seventies with acute or convalescent COVID-19. The material sequenced was peripheral blood. The chain has TRBV14 and TRBJ1-5; D not certain. In nucleotides, the CDR3 is TGTGCCAGCAGCTATAATAACGGGCCCCAGCATTTT. This encodes CASSYNNGPQHF.